These 26 T cell receptor delta chains share one sample of origin, sequenced in a study of Vδ1+ human thymocytes. Study-level points and caveats: Thymic TRG and TRD repertoires appeared highly polyclonal.

Sequences come from RNA converted to cDNA by reverse transcription. The CDR3 regions were amplified by multiplex PCR from V-gene primers to a constant-region primer. TCRdb redid clone calling on the multiplex PCR reads using CATT. This sample has 20,000 to 25,000 delta-chain clones, with about 8% found just once. No antigen is known for these receptors. Source material: Vdelta1+ gamma-delta thymocytes from the thymus. Specified subset: FACS-sorted CD3+ TCRalphabeta- TCRVdelta1+ TCRVdelta2- thymocytes. These receptors all come from a child under two years old who had congenital heart surgery.

The gene calls are TRDV1 and TRDJ1; 9 bases align to TRDD3. CDR1 and CDR2 from the germline V gene are TSWWSYY and QGS. Germline trimming cut 9 bases from V and 0 bases from J; bases unmatched to any gene: 14. The CDR3 totals 17 residues. The CDR3 DNA reads as TGTGCTCTCCTGAACCCTACTGGGGGACTTTACACCGATAAACTCATCTTT. It specifies CALLNPTGGLYTDKLIF.

This clone was seen only a few times. The rearrangement uses TRDV1 and TRDJ1; 8 bases are shared with TRDD3. The CDR3 runs 18 residues. V lost 4 bases, J lost 0 bases, and 13 bases stayed unmatched. In germline, CDR1 is TSWWSYY, CDR2 QGS. CDR3 coding DNA: TGTGCTCTTGGGGTCCCCCTGGGGGACCTCCTGTACACCGATAAACTCATCTTT. Protein sequence: CALGVPLGDLLYTDKLIF.

The chain combines TRDV1 with TRDJ1; the D gene is possibly TRDD2 (6 bases). The CDR3 has 19 amino acids. CDR1 and CDR2 from the germline V gene are TSWWSYY and QGS. Trimming pared 5 bases from V and 0 bases from J, leaving 25 bases between. In DNA, the CDR3 is TGTGCTCTTGGGAAGTTCCTAGACGAGGGCTCGGCGTACACCGATAAACTCATCTTT. Residues: CALGKFLDEGSAYTDKLIF.

This clone was picked up a small number of times. The chain combines TRDV1 with TRDJ1; 9 bases agree with TRDD2. The CDR3 extends over 20 amino acids. Germline V gives CDR1 TSWWSYY, CDR2 QGS. V shed 2 bases and J 5 bases; nucleotides not matched to a gene: 21. For the CDR3, the DNA is TGTGCTCTTGGGGAAAGGATAATCCTTCCTACGTCACCATTTGCGGATAAACTCATCTTT. It yields the protein CALGERIILPTSPFADKLIF.

The J gene is TRDJ1, the V gene TRDV1; 13 positions match TRDD3. The CDR3 contains 23 residues. Germline lookup yields CDR1 TSWWSYY and CDR2 QGS. V trimming: 5 bases; J trimming: 3 bases; junction bases outside the gene matches: 27. CDR3 sequence reads: CALGTLFLPFTGGYAEWADKLIF. The CDR3, as DNA: TGTGCTCTTGGGACCCTTTTCCTACCCTTTACTGGGGGATACGCAGAGTGGGCCGATAAACTCATCTTT.

This clone was seen only a few times. The rearrangement joins TRDV1 to TRDJ1, with TRDD3 identical over 9 bases. Unmatched junction bases numbered 20, after V lost 0 bases and J lost 0 bases. The CDR3 runs to 22 residues. CDR1 is TSWWSYY and CDR2 is QGS in the germline V gene. The CDR3 region has the DNA TGTGCTCTTGGGGAACTGCCTCCTGCGACTACTGGGGGACGCACGTACACCGATAAACTCATCTTT. Encoded protein: CALGELPPATTGGRTYTDKLIF.

This sequence joins TRDV1 and TRDJ1; D possibly corresponds to TRDD3 (5 bases). Germline matching of the DNA provided the J gene here, since TCRdb leaves it blank. The V and J ends lost 1 base and 3 bases respectively, with 24 bases between them. Germline lookup yields CDR1 TSWWSYY and CDR2 QGS. The CDR3 is made up of 19 amino acids. CDR3 in amino acids: CALGEPYRATLGESDKLIF. CDR3 sequence (DNA): TGTGCTCTTGGGGAACCCTATCGAGCTACGTTAGGGGAGTCCGATAAACTCATCTTT.

Of note for this clone: A much more abundant neighbour one base away suggests this may be a read error. Other DNA sequences from this sample encode an identical CDR3 as well. V gene TRDV2 combines with J gene TRDJ2; 10 nucleotides match TRDD3. Looked up from germline, CDR1 is GEAIGNYY and CDR2 is EKD. The CDR3 spans 17 residues. The CDR3 DNA reads as TGTGCCTGCGACACCGTAGGGGGATACGCTTTGACAGCACAACTCTTCTTT. This codes for CACDTVGGYALTAQLFF.

This clone has just a few counts. The chain employs TRDV1 and TRDJ1, with TRDD3 identical over 10 bases. Per the germline V gene, CDR1 is TSWWSYY and CDR2 is QGS. The ends lost 8 bases at V and 3 bases at J; junction bases unmatched: 15. The CDR3 covers 17 residues. As DNA, the CDR3 is TGTGCTCTTTTACCGCAAGTTGGGGGATACTATCCCGATAAACTCATCTTT. The encoded protein is CALLPQVGGYYPDKLIF.

The chain carries TRDV1 and TRDJ1; unclear D gene. The J gene, not given by TCRdb, was assigned here from a germline match of the nucleotide sequence. Germline V CDR1 and CDR2: TSWWSYY, QGS. The V and J ends lost 3 bases and 0 bases respectively, with 20 bases between them. This CDR3 comprises 18 residues. The CDR3 protein is CALGEVTHLALYTDKLIF. The CDR3 bases are TGTGCTCTTGGGGAGGTAACCCACCTTGCCCTTTACACCGATAAACTCATCTTT.

This clone came up a few times. The gene calls are TRDV1 and TRDJ1; 7 bases fit TRDD3. The length of the CDR3 is 19 residues. Germline V CDR1 and CDR2: TSWWSYY, QGS. J lost 0 bases, V lost 3 bases, and 16 bases had no gene match. The CDR3, as DNA: TGTGCTCTTGGGGAGGGGATTCCTGTACTGGGGATAGACACCGATAAACTCATCTTT. Amino acid sequence: CALGEGIPVLGIDTDKLIF.

This clone has only a few counts. The V and J genes are TRDV1 and TRDJ1; D remains unclear. Trimming took off 4 bases at V and 0 bases at J, with 24 bases between the two ends. Germline V gene lookup returns CDR1 TSWWSYY and CDR2 QGS. The CDR3 length is 19 residues. CDR3 region: CALGGPQTPASAYTDKLIF. CDR3 sequence (DNA): TGTGCTCTTGGGGGGCCACAAACCCCTGCTTCGGCCTACACCGATAAACTCATCTTT.

This clone came up a few times. The chain carries TRDV1 and TRDJ1, with 8 bases fitting TRDD3. The germline V gene has CDR1 TSWWSYY and CDR2 QGS. V shed 3 bases, J shed 3 bases, and the junction held 9 bases outside the gene matches. The CDR3 sequence is 16 residues long. The CDR3 coding sequence is TGTGCTCTTGGGGAGCTACGTGGGATACGCCCCGATAAACTCATCTTT. Translating it yields CALGELRGIRPDKLIF.

This clone was seen a handful of times. The V call is TRDV1, the J call TRDJ1; D remains unclear. Germline CDR1 and CDR2: TSWWSYY and QGS. Deletions cut 0 bases from V and 1 base from J, with 9 bases between. This CDR3 is 15 amino acids long. CDR3 in amino acids: CALGELEGRTDKLIF. DNA for the CDR3: TGTGCTCTTGGGGAACTAGAGGGTCGCACCGATAAACTCATCTTT.

J is TRDJ1 and V is TRDV1; 9 bases map to TRDD3. Unmatched junction bases numbered 13, after V lost 3 bases and J lost 2 bases. The CDR3 is made up of 18 amino acids. Germline values: CDR1 TSWWSYY, CDR2 QGS. The CDR3 region has the DNA TGTGCTCTTGGGGAGGGCTTCCGTACTGGGGGACTTACCGATAAACTCATCTTT. Protein product: CALGEGFRTGGLTDKLIF.

This clone appeared a few times. V and J are TRDV1 and TRDJ1, with 7 bases lining up with TRDD3. The length of the CDR3 is 15 residues. Germline lookup yields CDR1 TSWWSYY and CDR2 QGS. J gave up 2 bases and V 2 bases, and 5 bases lay outside the gene matches. The CDR3, as DNA: TGTGCTCTTGGGGAATCCTGGGGGGAAACCGATAAACTCATCTTT. Residues: CALGESWGETDKLIF.

V gene TRDV1 combines with J gene TRDJ1; 8 nucleotides align to TRDD2. The CDR3 sequence is 23 residues long. J lost 0 bases, V lost 3 bases, and 27 bases had no gene match. From germline, CDR1 is TSWWSYY and CDR2 QGS. CDR3 sequence (DNA): TGTGCTCTTGGGGAGACTTCCTACCGAGAGGTGAGGGAGTACGCCCGCTACACCGATAAACTCATCTTT. Translated, it gives CALGETSYREVREYARYTDKLIF.

The rearrangement links TRDV1 to TRDJ1; 7 bases match TRDD3. In the absence of a J gene in TCRdb, the DNA was matched to germline to assign it here. This CDR3 is built from 21 residues. J was trimmed by 0 bases and V by 6 bases; bases with no gene match: 25. Per germline, CDR1 TSWWSYY and CDR2 QGS. The CDR3 region is CALGKFRSIRGGRTYTDKLIF. CDR3 bases: TGTGCTCTTGGAAAATTCCGCTCTATTCGTGGGGGACGAACGTACACCGATAAACTCATCTTT.

The chain carries TRDV1 and TRDJ1; 7 bases are shared with TRDD3. This CDR3 is built from 17 residues. Germline trimming cut 2 bases from V and 10 bases from J; bases unmatched to any gene: 19. CDR1 is TSWWSYY and CDR2 is QGS in the germline V gene. DNA for the CDR3: TGTGCTCTTGGGGAAGTCGCCGAGGACGAGGATACGATGCCACTCATCTTT. Its protein is CALGEVAEDEDTMPLIF.

This chain links TRDV2 with TRDJ1; perhaps TRDD3 as D (5 bases). Assignment of the J gene here rests on matching the DNA to germline, because TCRdb gives none. V was trimmed by 5 bases and J by 2 bases, leaving 14 bases between them. CDR3 length: 14 residues. Per the germline V gene, CDR1 is GEAIGNYY and CDR2 is EKD. The CDR3 region is CACGGGPGTDKLIF. CDR3 coding DNA: TGTGCCTGTGGCGGGGGGCCAGGGACCGATAAACTCATCTTT.

The J gene is TRDJ1; the V gene was not called; the table calls TRDD3, which could not be checked here. The CDR3 is 20 amino acids. Here the CDR3 reads CALEEHPTGLGPAPTGKLIF. In DNA, the CDR3 is TGTGCTCTTGAGGAACATCCTACGGGACTGGGACCCGCCCCGACTGGTAAACTCATCTTT.

This clone turned up a few times. The chain carries TRDV1 and TRDJ1; TRDD3 agrees at 9 bases. V trimming: 7 bases; J trimming: 2 bases; junction bases outside the gene matches: 20. Germline assignment: CDR1 TSWWSYY and CDR2 QGS. There are 19 residues in the CDR3. The CDR3 region is CALVPASYSPLGDTDKLIF. CDR3 in DNA: TGTGCTCTTGTCCCTGCCTCCTACTCCCCTCTGGGGGATACCGATAAACTCATCTTT.

Relative to its sample, this clone is medium-sized. The chain employs TRDV2 and TRDJ3; D unclear. The CDR3 covers 14 residues. Germline CDR1 GEAIGNYY, CDR2 EKD. Trimming stripped 0 bases from V and 9 bases from J, with 8 bases between. The DNA of the CDR3 is TGTGCCTGTGACACCTTACTTACCACCCGACAGATGTTTTTC. Protein sequence: CACDTLLTTRQMFF.

V gene TRDV1 combines with J gene TRDJ1; D is unresolved. CDR1 and CDR2 from the germline V gene are TSWWSYY and QGS. V was trimmed by 0 bases and J by 0 bases, leaving 20 bases between them. This CDR3 region has 19 residues. The CDR3 region is CALGELGAPSPSYTDKLIF. The CDR3 DNA reads as TGTGCTCTTGGGGAACTAGGCGCCCCGAGTCCCTCGTACACCGATAAACTCATCTTT.

This clone is labeled as medium-sized (0.01 to 0.1%). The chain links TRDV1 to TRDJ1; 8 bases are shared with TRDD3. Germline values: CDR1 TSWWSYY, CDR2 QGS. V was pared by 1 base and J by 0 bases, with 10 bases of the junction left unmatched. This CDR3 spans 18 amino acids. In nucleotides, the CDR3 is TGTGCTCTTGGGGAACCGCTTCGCTTACTGGGGGACACCGATAAACTCATCTTT. Translation gives CALGEPLRLLGDTDKLIF.

V and J are TRDV1 and TRDJ1, with D perhaps TRDD3 (5 bases). The length of the CDR3 is 17 residues. The V gene's germline CDR1 is TSWWSYY and CDR2 QGS. Trimming took 1 base from V and 7 from J, leaving 22 bases between them. CDR3 in DNA: TGTGCTCTTGGGGAACAGACTTTTTCTGAGGGGGGTATTAAACTCATCTTT. It is translated as CALGEQTFSEGGIKLIF.